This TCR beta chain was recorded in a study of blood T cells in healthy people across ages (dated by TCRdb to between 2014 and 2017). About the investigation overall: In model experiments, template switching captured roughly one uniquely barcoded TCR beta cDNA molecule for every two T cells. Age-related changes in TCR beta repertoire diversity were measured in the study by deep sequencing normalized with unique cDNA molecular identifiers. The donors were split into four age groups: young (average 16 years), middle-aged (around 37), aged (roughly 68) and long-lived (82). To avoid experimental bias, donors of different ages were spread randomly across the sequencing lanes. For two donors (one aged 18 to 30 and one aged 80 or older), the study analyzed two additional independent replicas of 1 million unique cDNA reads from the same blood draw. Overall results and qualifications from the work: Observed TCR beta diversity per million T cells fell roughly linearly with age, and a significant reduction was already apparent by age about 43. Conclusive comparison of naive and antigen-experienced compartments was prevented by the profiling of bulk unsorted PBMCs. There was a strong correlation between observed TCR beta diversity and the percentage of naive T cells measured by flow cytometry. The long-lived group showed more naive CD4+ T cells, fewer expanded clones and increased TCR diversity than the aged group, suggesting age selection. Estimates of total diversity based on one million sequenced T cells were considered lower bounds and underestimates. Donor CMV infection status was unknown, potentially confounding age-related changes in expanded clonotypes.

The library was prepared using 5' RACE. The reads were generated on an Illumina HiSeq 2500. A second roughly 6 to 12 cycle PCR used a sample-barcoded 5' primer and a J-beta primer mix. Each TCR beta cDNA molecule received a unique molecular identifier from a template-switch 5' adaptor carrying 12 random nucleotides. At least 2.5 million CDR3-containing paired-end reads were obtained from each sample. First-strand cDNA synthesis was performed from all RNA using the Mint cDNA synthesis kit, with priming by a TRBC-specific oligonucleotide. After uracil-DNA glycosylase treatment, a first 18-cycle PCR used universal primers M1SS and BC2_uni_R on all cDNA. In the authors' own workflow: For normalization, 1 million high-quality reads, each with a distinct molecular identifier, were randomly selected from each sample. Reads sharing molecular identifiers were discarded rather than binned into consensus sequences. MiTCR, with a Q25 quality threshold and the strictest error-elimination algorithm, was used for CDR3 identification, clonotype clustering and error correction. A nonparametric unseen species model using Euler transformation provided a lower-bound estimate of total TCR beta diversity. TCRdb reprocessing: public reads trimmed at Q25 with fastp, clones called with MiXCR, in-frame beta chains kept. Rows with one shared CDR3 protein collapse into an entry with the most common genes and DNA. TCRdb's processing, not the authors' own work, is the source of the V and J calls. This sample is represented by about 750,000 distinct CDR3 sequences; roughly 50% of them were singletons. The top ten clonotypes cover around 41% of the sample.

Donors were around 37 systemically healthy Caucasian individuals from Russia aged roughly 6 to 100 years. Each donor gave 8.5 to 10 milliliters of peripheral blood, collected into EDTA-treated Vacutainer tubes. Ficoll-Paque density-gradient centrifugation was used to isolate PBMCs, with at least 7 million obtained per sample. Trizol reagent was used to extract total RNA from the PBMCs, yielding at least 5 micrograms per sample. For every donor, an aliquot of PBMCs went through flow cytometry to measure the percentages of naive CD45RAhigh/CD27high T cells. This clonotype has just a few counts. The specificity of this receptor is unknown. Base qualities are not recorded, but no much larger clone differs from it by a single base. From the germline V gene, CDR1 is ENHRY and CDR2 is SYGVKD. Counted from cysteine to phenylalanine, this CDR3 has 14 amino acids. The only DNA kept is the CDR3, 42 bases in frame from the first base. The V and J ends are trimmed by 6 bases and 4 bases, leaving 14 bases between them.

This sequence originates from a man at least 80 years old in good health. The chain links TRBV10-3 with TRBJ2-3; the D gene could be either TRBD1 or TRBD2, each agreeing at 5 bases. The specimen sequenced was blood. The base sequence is TGTGCCATCAGCCCACGGGACGGGGCAGATACGCAGTATTTT. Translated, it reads CAISPRDGADTQYF.